This TCR beta chain was sequenced during a study of post-analysis software for immune sequencing data. Across the study: Secondary progressive, relapsing-remitting and progressive-relapsing multiple sclerosis were among the included disease courses.

The TCR beta cDNA libraries contained unique molecular identifiers. T cells, roughly 1 to 10 million of them, yielded approximately 530,000 cDNA molecules. TCRdb independently ran MiXCR on the PCR reads; one entry per CDR3 protein. The sample holds roughly 650,000 distinct CDR3 sequences; approximately 59% are singletons and the top ten take around 11%. Whole-study results and caveats: Pronounced co-clustering by F measure was evident among identically batched samples. Elevated frequency relative to controls characterized roughly five TRBV segments in patients, TRBV5-6, TRBV5-1 and TRBV20-1 among them. Significantly decreased normalized Chao1 diversity was recorded for multiple sclerosis patients relative to controls.

Trimming cost V 3 bases and J 5 bases; bases outside gene matches: 10. This CDR3 is built from 15 residues. This clonotype showed up just a few times. Its antigen remains unknown. The clonotype comes from a girl aged 2-10 years with multiple sclerosis. Sequenced input: blood. The V call is TRBV12-3 or TRBV12-4, the J call TRBJ2-7; 7 positions match TRBD1. DNA for the CDR3: TGTGCCAGCAGTTTTAACCCGACAGGGTTGCACGAGCAGTACTTC. Amino acids: CASSFNPTGLHEQYF.